This TCR beta chain comes out of a study of regulatory T cells in long-lasting Graves disease. Study-wide findings and caveats: Owing to a sample size that was small, accuracy may have been reduced.

As to time point: persistent/refractory GD, antithyroid drugs over 5 years with positive TRAb. The authors made the TCR library using RNA they extracted from PBMCs. Patients were enrolled at an endocrinology department in Xi'an, China. The CDR3 runs to 13 residues. Unmatched junction bases numbered 2, after V lost 6 bases and J lost 1 base. Germline values: CDR1 MNHNS, CDR2 SASEGT. Investigators prepared the TCR beta libraries by applying iRepertoire HTBI primers and Arm-PCR of CDR3 regions. TCRdb re-called the multiplex PCR reads with MiXCR, one entry per CDR3 protein. Of a few hundred thousand distinct CDR3 sequences listed, around a quarter are singletons. Concerning this clonotype: The target antigen is unknown.

The material was peripheral blood mononuclear cells (PBMCs), obtained when the disease was refractory, from a patient treated with antithyroid drugs. This receptor was identified in a female donor with Graves disease. This chain uses TRBV6-1 with TRBJ1-1; TRBD1 matches 7 bases. The CDR3 loop reads CASRYRGNTEAFF. CDR3 coding DNA: TGTGCCAGCAGGTACAGGGGGAACACTGAAGCTTTCTTT.